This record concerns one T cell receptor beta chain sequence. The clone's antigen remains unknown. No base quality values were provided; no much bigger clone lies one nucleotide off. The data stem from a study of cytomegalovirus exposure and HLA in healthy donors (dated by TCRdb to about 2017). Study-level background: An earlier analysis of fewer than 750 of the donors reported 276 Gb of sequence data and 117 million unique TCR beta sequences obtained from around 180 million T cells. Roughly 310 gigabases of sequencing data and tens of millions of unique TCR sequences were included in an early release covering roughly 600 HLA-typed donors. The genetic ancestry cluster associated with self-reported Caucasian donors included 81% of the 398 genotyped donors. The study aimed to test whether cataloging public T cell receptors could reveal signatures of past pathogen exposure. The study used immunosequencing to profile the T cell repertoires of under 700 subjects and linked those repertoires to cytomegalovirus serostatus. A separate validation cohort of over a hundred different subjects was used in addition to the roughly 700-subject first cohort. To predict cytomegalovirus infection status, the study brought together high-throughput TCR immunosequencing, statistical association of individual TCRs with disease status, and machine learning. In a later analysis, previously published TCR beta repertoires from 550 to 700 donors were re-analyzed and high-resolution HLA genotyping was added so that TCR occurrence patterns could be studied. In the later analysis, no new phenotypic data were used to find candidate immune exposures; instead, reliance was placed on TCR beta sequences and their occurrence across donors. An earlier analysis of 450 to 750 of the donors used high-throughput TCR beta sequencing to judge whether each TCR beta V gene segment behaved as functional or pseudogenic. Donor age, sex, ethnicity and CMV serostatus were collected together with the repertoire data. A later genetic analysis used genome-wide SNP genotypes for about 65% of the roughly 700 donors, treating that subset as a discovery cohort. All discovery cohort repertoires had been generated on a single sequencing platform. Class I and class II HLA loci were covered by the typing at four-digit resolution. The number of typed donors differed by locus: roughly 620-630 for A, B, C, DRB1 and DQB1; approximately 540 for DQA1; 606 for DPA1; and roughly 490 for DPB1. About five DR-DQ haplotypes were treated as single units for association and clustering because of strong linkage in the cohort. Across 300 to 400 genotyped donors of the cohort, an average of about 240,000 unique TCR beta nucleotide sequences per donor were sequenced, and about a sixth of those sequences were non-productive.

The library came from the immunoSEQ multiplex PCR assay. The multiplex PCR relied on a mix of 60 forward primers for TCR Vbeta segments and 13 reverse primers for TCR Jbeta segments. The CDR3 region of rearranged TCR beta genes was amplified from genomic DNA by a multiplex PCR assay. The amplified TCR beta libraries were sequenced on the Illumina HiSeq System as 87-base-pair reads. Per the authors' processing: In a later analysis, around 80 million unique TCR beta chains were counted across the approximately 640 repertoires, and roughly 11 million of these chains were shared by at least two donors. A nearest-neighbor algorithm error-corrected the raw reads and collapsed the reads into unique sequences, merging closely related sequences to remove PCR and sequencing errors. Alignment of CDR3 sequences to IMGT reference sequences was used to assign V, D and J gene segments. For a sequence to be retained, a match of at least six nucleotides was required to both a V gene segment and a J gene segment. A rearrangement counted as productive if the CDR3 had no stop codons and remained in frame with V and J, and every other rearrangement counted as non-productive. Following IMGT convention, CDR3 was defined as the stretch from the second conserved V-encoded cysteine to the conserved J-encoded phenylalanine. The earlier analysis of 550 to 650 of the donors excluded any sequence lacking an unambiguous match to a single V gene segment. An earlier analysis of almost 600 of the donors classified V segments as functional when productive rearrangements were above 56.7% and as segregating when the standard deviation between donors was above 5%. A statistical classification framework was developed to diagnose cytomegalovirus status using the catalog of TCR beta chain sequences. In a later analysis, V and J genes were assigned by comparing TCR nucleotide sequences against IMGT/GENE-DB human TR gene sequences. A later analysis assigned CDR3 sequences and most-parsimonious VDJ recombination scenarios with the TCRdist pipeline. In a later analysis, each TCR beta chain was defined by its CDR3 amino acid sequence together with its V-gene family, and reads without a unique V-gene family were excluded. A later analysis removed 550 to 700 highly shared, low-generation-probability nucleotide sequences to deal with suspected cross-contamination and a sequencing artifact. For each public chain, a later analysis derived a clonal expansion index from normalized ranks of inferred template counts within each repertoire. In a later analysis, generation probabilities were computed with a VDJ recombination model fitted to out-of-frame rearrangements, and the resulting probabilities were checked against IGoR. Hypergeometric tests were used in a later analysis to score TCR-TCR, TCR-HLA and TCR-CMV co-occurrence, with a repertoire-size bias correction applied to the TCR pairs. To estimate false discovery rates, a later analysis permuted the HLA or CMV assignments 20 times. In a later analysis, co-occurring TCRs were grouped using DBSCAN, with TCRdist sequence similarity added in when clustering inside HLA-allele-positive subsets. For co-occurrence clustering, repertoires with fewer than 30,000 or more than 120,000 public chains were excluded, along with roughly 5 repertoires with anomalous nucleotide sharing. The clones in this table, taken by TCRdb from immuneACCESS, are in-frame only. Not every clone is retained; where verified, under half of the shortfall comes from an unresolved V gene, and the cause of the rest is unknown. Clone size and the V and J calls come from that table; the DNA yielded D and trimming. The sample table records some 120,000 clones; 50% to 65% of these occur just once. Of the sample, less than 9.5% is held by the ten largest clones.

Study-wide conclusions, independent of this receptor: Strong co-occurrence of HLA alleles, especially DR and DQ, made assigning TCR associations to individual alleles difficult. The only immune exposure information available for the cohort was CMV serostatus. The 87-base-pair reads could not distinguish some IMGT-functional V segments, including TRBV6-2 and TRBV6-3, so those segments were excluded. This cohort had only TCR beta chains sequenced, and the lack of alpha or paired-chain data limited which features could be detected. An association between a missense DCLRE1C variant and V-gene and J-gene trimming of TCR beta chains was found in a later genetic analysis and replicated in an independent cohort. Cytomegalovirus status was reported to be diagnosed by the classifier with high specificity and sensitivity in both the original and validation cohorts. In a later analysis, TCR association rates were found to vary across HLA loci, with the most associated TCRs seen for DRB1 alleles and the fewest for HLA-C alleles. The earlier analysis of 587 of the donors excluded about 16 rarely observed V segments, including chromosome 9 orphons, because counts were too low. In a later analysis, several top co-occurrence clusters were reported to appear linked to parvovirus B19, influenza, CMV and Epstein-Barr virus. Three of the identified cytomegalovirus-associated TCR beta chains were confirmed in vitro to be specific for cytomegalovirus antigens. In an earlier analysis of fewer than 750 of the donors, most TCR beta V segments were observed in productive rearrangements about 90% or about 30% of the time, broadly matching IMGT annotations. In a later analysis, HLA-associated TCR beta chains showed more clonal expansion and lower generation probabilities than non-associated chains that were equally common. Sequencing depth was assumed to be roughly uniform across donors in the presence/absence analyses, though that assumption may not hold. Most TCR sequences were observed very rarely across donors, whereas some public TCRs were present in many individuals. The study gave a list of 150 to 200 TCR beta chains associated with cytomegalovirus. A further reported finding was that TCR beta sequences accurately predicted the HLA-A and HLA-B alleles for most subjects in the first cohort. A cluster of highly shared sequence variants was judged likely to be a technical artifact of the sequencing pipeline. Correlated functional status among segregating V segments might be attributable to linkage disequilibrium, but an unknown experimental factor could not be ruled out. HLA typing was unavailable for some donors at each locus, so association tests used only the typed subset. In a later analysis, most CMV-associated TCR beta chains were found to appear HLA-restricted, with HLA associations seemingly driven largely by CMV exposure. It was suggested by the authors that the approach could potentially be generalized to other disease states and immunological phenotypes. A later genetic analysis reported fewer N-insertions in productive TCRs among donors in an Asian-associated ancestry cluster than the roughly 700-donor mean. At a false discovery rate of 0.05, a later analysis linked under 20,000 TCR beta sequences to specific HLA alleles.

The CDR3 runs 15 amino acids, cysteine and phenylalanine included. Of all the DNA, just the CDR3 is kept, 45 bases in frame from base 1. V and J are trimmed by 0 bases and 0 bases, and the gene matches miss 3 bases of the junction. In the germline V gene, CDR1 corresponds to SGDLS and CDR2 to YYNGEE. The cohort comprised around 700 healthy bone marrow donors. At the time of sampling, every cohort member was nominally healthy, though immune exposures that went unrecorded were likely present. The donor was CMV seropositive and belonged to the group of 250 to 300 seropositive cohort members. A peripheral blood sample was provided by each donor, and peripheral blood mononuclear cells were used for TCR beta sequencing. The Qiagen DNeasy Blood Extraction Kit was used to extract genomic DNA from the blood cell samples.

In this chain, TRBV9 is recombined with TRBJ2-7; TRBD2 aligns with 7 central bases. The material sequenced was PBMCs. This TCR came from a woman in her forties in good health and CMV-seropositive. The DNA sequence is TGTGCCAGCAGCGTAGACGGGGGGAGCTCCTACGAGCAGTACTTC. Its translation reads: CASSVDGGSSYEQYF.